This entry features one TCR beta chain sequence. This clone's antigen is unknown. No per-base quality is available; no much larger clone lies one base away. Library method: the immunoSEQ multiplex PCR assay. For the multiplex PCR, a mixture combining 60 forward primers for TCR Vbeta segments and 13 reverse primers for TCR Jbeta segments was used. A multiplex PCR assay on genomic DNA amplified the CDR3 region of rearranged TCR beta genes. On the Illumina HiSeq System, the amplified TCR beta libraries were sequenced as 87-base-pair reads. Concerning the study's data processing: A later analysis counted about 76 million unique TCR beta chains across the 550 to 700 repertoires, and roughly 9.9 million of these chains were shared by at least two donors. Raw reads were error-corrected and collapsed into unique sequences by a nearest-neighbor algorithm in which closely related sequences were merged to remove PCR and sequencing errors. To assign V, D and J gene segments, CDR3 sequences were aligned to IMGT reference sequences. Each retained sequence needed at least a six-nucleotide match to both a V gene segment and a J gene segment. A rearrangement was called productive if the CDR3 had no stop codons and remained in frame with V and J, and every other rearrangement was called non-productive. CDR3 was defined according to IMGT convention as the region running from the second conserved V-encoded cysteine to the conserved J-encoded phenylalanine. The earlier analysis of roughly 590 of the donors excluded sequences that lacked an unambiguous match to a single V gene segment. In an earlier analysis of a few hundred of the donors, V segments were called functional above 56.7% productive rearrangements and were called segregating when the between-donor standard deviation exceeded 5%. A statistical classification framework was developed to diagnose cytomegalovirus status using the catalog of TCR beta chain sequences. In a later analysis, TCR nucleotide sequences were compared against IMGT/GENE-DB human TR gene sequences so that V and J genes could be assigned. A later analysis assigned CDR3 sequences and most-parsimonious VDJ recombination scenarios with the TCRdist pipeline. In a later analysis, each TCR beta chain was defined by its CDR3 amino acid sequence together with its V-gene family, and reads without a unique V-gene family were excluded. A later analysis removed 592 highly shared, low-generation-probability nucleotide sequences to deal with suspected cross-contamination and a sequencing artifact. A later analysis calculated a clonal expansion index for each public chain from normalized within-repertoire ranks of inferred template counts. A later analysis computed generation probabilities with a VDJ recombination model fitted to out-of-frame rearrangements, and checked the results against IGoR. In a later analysis, TCR-TCR, TCR-HLA and TCR-CMV co-occurrence was scored with hypergeometric tests, and a repertoire-size bias correction was applied to TCR pairs. False discovery rates were estimated in a later analysis by permuting HLA or CMV assignments 20 times. In a later analysis, co-occurring TCRs were grouped using DBSCAN, and TCRdist sequence similarity was added for clustering within HLA-allele-positive subsets. Repertoires with fewer than 30,000 or more than 120,000 public chains, plus five repertoires with anomalous nucleotide sharing, were excluded from co-occurrence clustering. Drawn from immuneACCESS, this table holds only the in-frame rearrangements with V and J called that TCRdb kept. Clones are partly lost; checked studies trace under half to an unresolved V gene and leave the rest unexplained. V and J calls plus clone size are reproduced from that table; the DNA served to infer D and trimming. This sample holds under 200,000 clones; more than 65% were observed only once. Over 3.5% of the sample is taken by the ten largest.

The cohort was made up of hundreds of healthy bone marrow donors. At the time of sampling, every cohort member was nominally healthy, though immune exposures that went unrecorded were likely present. The donor tested CMV seronegative and was one of the 352 seronegative cohort members. Each donor provided a peripheral blood sample, and peripheral blood mononuclear cells were used for TCR beta sequencing. Genomic DNA was extracted from the blood cell samples with the Qiagen DNeasy Blood Extraction Kit. CDR1 SQVTM and CDR2 ANQGSEA are derived from the germline V gene. V sheds 0 bases and J sheds 3 bases, leaving 11 bases between their ends. The CDR3 has 14 amino acids, counting the end cysteine and phenylalanine. Just the 42-base CDR3 DNA is kept, in frame starting at base 1. This specimen belongs to a study of cytomegalovirus exposure and HLA in healthy donors (dated by TCRdb to about 2017). Some background on the complete study: An earlier analysis of 587 of the donors reported 250 to 300 Gb of sequence data and more than 90 million unique TCR beta sequences from about 180 million T cells. In a later analysis, previously published TCR beta repertoires from about 670 donors were re-analyzed and high-resolution HLA genotyping was added so that TCR occurrence patterns could be studied. An early release that covered 500 to 800 HLA-typed donors contained 300 to 350 gigabases of sequencing data and 70 million to 100 million unique TCR sequences. A later genetic analysis used genome-wide SNP genotypes for about three fifths of the 666 donors, treating that subset as a discovery cohort. On average, 235,054 unique TCR beta nucleotide sequences were sequenced per donor among a few hundred genotyped donors of the cohort, with about 19% of those sequences being non-productive. In an earlier analysis of 587 of the donors, high-throughput TCR beta sequencing was used to judge whether each TCR beta V gene segment behaved as functional or pseudogenic. Along with the 666-subject first cohort, a separate validation cohort of over a hundred different subjects was used. To predict cytomegalovirus infection status, the study combined high-throughput TCR immunosequencing, statistical association of individual TCRs with disease status, and machine learning. Of the approximately 400 genotyped donors, less than 85% were placed in the genetic ancestry cluster associated with self-reported Caucasian donors. The study profiled the T cell repertoires of 550 to 700 subjects by immunosequencing and related them to cytomegalovirus serostatus. The study was designed to test whether signatures of past pathogen exposure could be identified by cataloging public T cell receptors. Typing coverage varied by locus: roughly 629-640 donors for A, B, C, DRB1 and DQB1; approximately 500 for DQA1; more than 600 for DPA1; approximately 490 for DPB1. The later analysis used no new phenotypic data to find candidate immune exposures, relying instead on TCR beta sequences and their occurrence across donors. HLA typing included class I and class II loci at four-digit resolution. All discovery cohort repertoires had been generated on a single sequencing platform. Donor age, sex, ethnicity and CMV serostatus were compiled together with the repertoire data. About 5 DR-DQ haplotypes were handled as single units for association and clustering, since linkage in the cohort was strong. General findings and caveats noted by the study authors: CMV serostatus was the only immune exposure information available for the cohort. A later genetic analysis associated a missense DCLRE1C variant with V-gene and J-gene trimming of TCR beta chains, and an independent cohort replicated the association. According to a later genetic analysis, donors in an Asian-associated ancestry cluster had fewer N-insertions in productive TCRs than the roughly 670-donor mean. Most TCR sequences were observed very rarely across donors, whereas some public TCRs were present in many individuals. A later analysis found that most CMV-associated TCR beta chains appeared HLA-restricted, with HLA associations seemingly driven largely by CMV exposure. Assigning TCR associations to individual alleles was difficult when HLA alleles, especially DR and DQ, strongly co-occurred. A later analysis found that TCR association rates varied across HLA loci, with DRB1 alleles showing the most associated TCRs and HLA-C alleles the fewest. In the study, around 150 TCR beta chains were listed as associated with cytomegalovirus. A further reported finding was that TCR beta sequences accurately predicted the HLA-A and HLA-B alleles for most subjects in the first cohort. The earlier analysis of approximately 590 of the donors excluded seventeen rarely observed V segments, including chromosome 9 orphons, because counts were too low. Correlated functional status among segregating V segments might be attributable to linkage disequilibrium, but an unknown experimental factor could not be ruled out. The authors suggested that the approach could potentially be generalized to other disease states and immunological phenotypes. At a false discovery rate of 0.05, a later analysis linked under 20,000 TCR beta sequences to specific HLA alleles. The classifier was reported to diagnose cytomegalovirus status with high specificity and sensitivity in both the original and validation cohorts. In vitro tests confirmed that three of the cytomegalovirus-associated TCR beta chains recognize cytomegalovirus antigens. A group of highly shared sequence variants was considered likely to be a technical artifact of the sequencing pipeline. Roughly uniform sequencing depth across donors was assumed in presence/absence analyses, although this assumption may not hold. In a later analysis, HLA-associated TCR beta chains were found to be more clonally expanded and to have lower generation probabilities than equally common non-associated chains. According to a later analysis, parvovirus B19, influenza, CMV and Epstein-Barr virus appeared linked to several top co-occurrence clusters. The 87-base-pair reads could not distinguish some IMGT-functional V segments, including TRBV6-2 and TRBV6-3, so those segments were excluded. Because HLA typing was unavailable for some donors at each locus, only the typed subset was used in association tests. An earlier analysis of roughly 570 of the donors showed that most TCR beta V segments appeared in productive rearrangements either about 90% or about 30% of the time, which broadly matched IMGT annotations. In this cohort, only TCR beta chains were sequenced, and detectable features were limited by the absence of alpha or paired-chain data.

The source material was PBMCs. The TCR sequence derives from a middle-aged man in good health and CMV-seronegative. The chain uses TRBV29-1 and TRBJ1-2; TRBD1 is possibly the D segment (5 matching bases). The sequenced DNA is TGCAGCGTTGAAGATCATAAGGGGCACTATGGCTACACCTTC. Its product reads: CSVEDHKGHYGYTF.